These T cell receptor beta chains were read from a single sample in a study of T-cell memory formation after mild COVID-19. TCRdb re-called the 5' RACE reads through MiXCR, storing one row per CDR3 protein. The sample includes some 13,000 distinct CDR3 sequences, around 12% of them seen just once. The sequenced sample consisted of PBMCs or a T cell subset sorted from them (not recorded which). The source of these receptors is an adult woman who had mild COVID-19 (a few samples of this study predate the infection). Cell type and time point are not known. Both conserved end residues are part of each CDR3. D genes are given only for firm matches. Clone size appears in some rows only: once, few, many, or a class for an expanded clone.

v_gene	j_gene	d_gene	abundance	CDR3nt	CDR3aa
TRBV4-1	TRBJ1-6	TRBD1	many	TGCGCCAGCAGCCAAGATGATACAGGGGTCTATAATTCACCCCTCCACTTT	CASSQDDTGVYNSPLHF
TRBV6-2/TRBV6-3	TRBJ1-1	.	many	TGTGCCAGCAGTGGGTCGGGACGGATGAACACTGAAGCTTTCTTT	CASSGSGRMNTEAFF
TRBV4-1	TRBJ1-4	TRBD1	many	TGCGCCAGCAGCCTCCGGCAGGGGGGTGAAAAACTGTTTTTT	CASSLRQGGEKLFF
TRBV20-1	TRBJ2-7	TRBD2	.	TGCAGTGCTAGCAAGAGCGGGGGAAGCTCCTACGAGCAGTACTTC	CSASKSGGSSYEQYF
TRBV7-9	TRBJ2-1	TRBD1	medium-sized	TGTGCCAGCAGCTTACCCGGGACAGGAAATGAGCAGTTCTTC	CASSLPGTGNEQFF
TRBV7-2	TRBJ2-3	.	many	TGTGCCAGCAGCTTAGCTGATACGCAGTATTTT	CASSLADTQYF
TRBV12-3/TRBV12-4	TRBJ1-5	.	many	TGTGCCAGCAGTGCAGGTAGAGCTAGCAATCAGCCCCAGCATTTT	CASSAGRASNQPQHF
TRBV4-2	TRBJ2-1	.	many	TGTGCCAGCAGCCAAGATTGGACTTCCTACAATGAGCAGTTCTTC	CASSQDWTSYNEQFF
TRBV2	TRBJ2-6	.	few	TGTGCCAGCAGTGAAAAGGCCCCCAGGGGCTCTGGGGCCAACGTCCTGACTTTC	CASSEKAPRGSGANVLTF
TRBV2	TRBJ2-7	.	many	TGTGCCAGCAGTGAGACTCAGGGCTACGAGCAGTACTTC	CASSETQGYEQYF
TRBV9	TRBJ2-7	TRBD2	.	TGTGCCAGCAGCGTAGCTACCGGGACTAGCGGGGACGAGCAGTACTTC	CASSVATGTSGDEQYF
TRBV10-3	TRBJ2-5	.	many	TGTGCCATCAGTGAGTCGGGTGGGACCCAGTACTTC	CAISESGGTQYF
TRBV19	TRBJ2-3	.	many	TGTGCCAGTAGCGGGGGGACACCTCTCACAGATACGCAGTATTTT	CASSGGTPLTDTQYF
TRBV30	TRBJ2-3	.	few	TGTGCCTGGAGTGGACGAGGGGGGGCGGTGGGTACGCAGTATTTT	CAWSGRGGAVGTQYF
TRBV7-8	TRBJ2-4	TRBD2	.	TGTGCCAGCAGCTTAGCGGGAGGGGCAAACATTCAGTACTTC	CASSLAGGANIQYF
TRBV9	TRBJ2-7	TRBD2	medium-sized	TGTGCCAGCAGCGTAGGCCCGGGACTAGCGGGGTACGAGCAGTACTTC	CASSVGPGLAGYEQYF
TRBV4-2	TRBJ2-2	.	many	TGTGCCAGCAGCCGCCAGACCCAGAACACCGGGGAGCTGTTTTTT	CASSRQTQNTGELFF
TRBV5-1	TRBJ1-4	TRBD1	many	TGCGCCAGCAGCATAGCTGGGACAGTGAATGAAAAACTGTTTTTT	CASSIAGTVNEKLFF
TRBV12-3/TRBV12-4	TRBJ2-3	.	many	TGTGCCAGCAGTTTGGGCGGGGTAGGGGATACGCAGTATTTT	CASSLGGVGDTQYF
TRBV7-2	TRBJ1-1	.	many	TGTGCCAGCAGCTTAGAGGTCGTGTACACTGAAGCTTTCTTT	CASSLEVVYTEAFF
TRBV6-5	TRBJ2-1	TRBD2	many	TGTGCCAGCAGTTACCGTATAGCGGGAGCTATCTACAATGAGCAGTTCTTC	CASSYRIAGAIYNEQFF
TRBV29-1	TRBJ2-3	.	medium-sized	TGCAGCGTTGAAGCTGAGACAGTCCTTAGCACAGATACGCAGTATTTT	CSVEAETVLSTDTQYF
TRBV4-2	TRBJ2-7	.	many	TGTGCCAGCAGCCAAGATGGGGGGGCGGATGAGCAGTACTTC	CASSQDGGADEQYF
TRBV4-3	TRBJ2-7	.	medium-sized	TGCGCCAGCAGCCAAGGGGAAGCGACCTACGAGCAGTACTTC	CASSQGEATYEQYF
TRBV24-1	TRBJ2-1	.	many	TGTGCCACCAGTGATCGGGGCCTACTCAACAATGAGCAGTTCTTC	CATSDRGLLNNEQFF